These 25 T cell receptor beta chains were sequenced from one sample in a study of shared T cell receptors in the human thymus. The repertoire was sequenced with immunoSEQ multiplex PCR; TCRdb's copy has only in-frame clones and lacks some. Of approximately 400,000 clones listed, approximately 95% are singletons. What was sequenced was thymocytes. These receptors originate from a human donor.

The sample holds one count of this clone. The V and J genes are TRBV11-2 and TRBJ2-7, with TRBD1 matching 8 bases. This CDR3 comprises 13 residues. Germline V gene sequence: CDR1 SGHAT, CDR2 FQNNGV. V shed 7 bases, J shed 5 bases, and the junction held 7 bases outside the gene matches. CDR3 bases: TGTGCCAGCACCAACGACAGGGGCCACGAGCAGTACTTC. Encoded protein: CASTNDRGHEQYF.

This chain connects TRBV18 to TRBJ2-2; D call uncertain. The CDR3 is 16 residues long. From germline, CDR1 is KGHSH and CDR2 LQKENI. V was pared by 0 bases and J by 0 bases, with 8 bases between. Here the CDR3 reads CASSPPAGSNTGELFF. In DNA form, the CDR3 reads TGTGCCAGCTCACCACCTGCCGGTTCGAACACCGGGGAGCTGTTTTTT. The full variable domain, in which reference TRBV18 and TRBJ2-2 provide the parts outside the CDR3, is NAGVMQNPRHLVRRRGQEARLRCSPMKGHSHVYWYRQLPEEGLKFMVYLQKENIIDESGMPKERFSAEFPKEGPSILRIQQVVRGDSAAYFCASSPPAGSNTGELFFGEGSRLTVL.

The CDR3 protein is CASTSRGQFVNTEAFF. CDR3 coding DNA: TGTGCCAGCACCAGCAGGGGGCAGTTCGTGAACACTGAAGCTTTCTTT. The rearrangement joins TRBV7-3 to TRBJ1-1, with TRBD1 identical over 8 bases. The germline CDR1 and CDR2 sequences are SGHTA and FQGTGA. V gave up 7 bases and J gave up 0 bases; unmatched junction bases: 10. The CDR3 length is 16 residues.

The rearrangement joins TRBV5-4 to TRBJ2-5, with D uncertain. The CDR3 extends over 13 amino acids. CDR1 is SGHNT, CDR2 YYREEE, per germline (reference sequence). The V end lost 5 bases, the J end lost 0 bases, and 8 bases lay between the germline ends. The CDR3 sequence: CASRTGYQETQYF. CDR3 coding DNA: TGTGCCAGCAGGACTGGCTACCAAGAGACCCAGTACTTC.

The rearrangement links TRBV15 to TRBJ2-7; no definite D call. The ends were cut back, 0 bases at V and 6 bases at J, with 9 bases in the middle. CDR3 length: 13 residues. Germline assignment: CDR1 LNHNV and CDR2 YYDKDF (reference sequence). CDR3 in amino acids: CATSRDKPLEQYF. The CDR3 coding sequence is TGTGCCACCAGCAGAGATAAGCCTCTCGAGCAGTACTTC.

This clone was counted a single time. The CDR3 here is CASSRAGAGTSSNEKLFF. The DNA of the CDR3 is TGCGCCAGCAGTAGGGCGGGGGCCGGGACGAGTTCTAATGAAAAACTGTTTTTT. The rearrangement uses TRBV5-1 and TRBJ1-4; a weak D match, TRBD1 (6 bases). The CDR3 extends over 18 amino acids. V lost 5 bases and J 3 bases, leaving 23 bases between the germline ends. The V gene's germline CDR1 is SGHRS and CDR2 YFSETQ.

The chain combines TRBV5-4 with TRBJ2-1; no clear D gene. The V end lost 1 base, the J end lost 8 bases, and 7 bases lay between the germline ends. Germline lookup yields CDR1 SGHNT and CDR2 YYREEE (reference sequence). The CDR3 has 12 residues. CDR3 coding DNA: TGTGCCAGCAGCTTGCGGTTAGATGAGCAGTTCTTC. Residues: CASSLRLDEQFF.

CDR3: CASSSYRVVWTEAFF. The CDR3 nucleotides read TGTGCCAGCAGTTCCTACAGGGTGGTGTGGACTGAAGCTTTCTTT. V gene TRBV27 combines with J gene TRBJ1-1, with a tentative D call TRBD1 (6 bases). The CDR3 sequence is 15 residues long. Germline CDR1 reads MNHEY; CDR2 reads SMNVEV (reference sequence). The ends were cut back, 4 bases at V and 5 bases at J, with 17 bases in the middle.

The V and J genes are TRBV19 and TRBJ2-1; 13 bases are shared with TRBD2. The CDR3 is 21 residues long. Germline CDR1 and CDR2: LNHDA and SQIVND (reference sequence). The J segment lost 4 bases and the V segment lost 7 bases, leaving 22 bases of the junction unmatched. The CDR3 DNA reads as TGTGCCAGTAACCCTATCCCCTCTCCGGGACTAGCGGGGCCCCCTTACAATGAGCAGTTCTTC. It translates to CASNPIPSPGLAGPPYNEQFF.

The rearrangement uses TRBV28 and TRBJ1-5; weak D call: TRBD1 (6 bases). Trimming removed 5 bases from V and 2 bases from J, with 16 bases in between. The CDR3 length is 16 residues. Germline-derived CDR1 and CDR2 are MDHEN and SYDVKM. The DNA for the CDR3 is TGTGCCAGCAGTCCGTGTAGTGAGGGGGGCAATCAGCCCCAGCATTTT. As protein: CASSPCSEGGNQPQHF.

The V call is TRBV5-5, the J call TRBJ2-7; TRBD2 matches 11 bases. The CDR3 is 17 residues long. V shed 4 bases, J shed 3 bases, and the junction held 12 bases outside the gene matches. Germline lookup yields CDR1 SGHKS and CDR2 YYEKEE (reference sequence). Here the CDR3 DNA reads TGTGCCAGCAGCCATCGGACTAGCGGGTTCGAAAGCTACGAGCAGTACTTC. Protein: CASSHRTSGFESYEQYF.

The chain recombines TRBV19 with TRBJ1-2; D is perhaps TRBD1 (6 bases). Trimming stripped 7 bases from V and 4 bases from J, with 10 bases between. The CDR3 has 12 residues. Germline V gives CDR1 LNHDA, CDR2 SQIVND (reference sequence). For the CDR3, the DNA is TGTGCCAGTACCGAGGACAGCTATGGCTACACCTTC. This translates into CASTEDSYGYTF. The entire variable domain, with the rest obtained from reference TRBV19 and TRBJ1-2, is as follows: DGGITQSPKYLFRKEGQNVTLSCEQNLNHDAMYWYRQDPGQGLRLIYYSQIVNDFQKGDIAEGYSVSREKKESFPLTVTSAQKNPTAFYLCASTEDSYGYTFGSGTRLTVV.

This chain links TRBV9 with TRBJ2-6; D is uncertain. The CDR3 has 20 amino acids. V shed 1 base and J shed 0 bases, with 20 bases lying between them. CDR1 and CDR2 from the germline V gene are SGDLS and YYNGEE. The CDR3 DNA reads TGTGCCAGCAGCGTAAGATTCCCGGAGCGTCACTCCTCTGGGGCCAACGTCCTGACTTTC. Its translation: CASSVRFPERHSSGANVLTF. Combining the CDR3 with reference TRBV9 and TRBJ2-6 gives the whole variable domain DSGVTQTPKHLITATGQRVTLRCSPRSGDLSVYWYQQSLDQGLQFLIQYYNGEERAKGNILERFSAQQFPDLHSELNLSSLELGDSALYFCASSVRFPERHSSGANVLTFGAGSRLTVL.

The chain links TRBV11-2 to TRBJ2-7; 9 nucleotides agree with TRBD2. CDR1 is SGHAT, CDR2 FQNNGV, per germline. V gave up 4 bases and J gave up 5 bases; unmatched junction bases: 9. CDR3 length: 15 amino acids. CDR3 sequence: CASSSRGSGRDEQYF. The CDR3 coding sequence is TGTGCCAGCAGCTCCCGAGGTAGCGGGAGAGACGAGCAGTACTTC. Supplemented by reference TRBV11-2 and TRBJ2-7, the full variable domain reads EAGVAQSPRYKIIEKRQSVAFWCNPISGHATLYWYQQILGQGPKLLIQFQNNGVVDDSQLPKDRFSAERLKGVDSTLKIQPAKLEDSAVYLCASSSRGSGRDEQYFGPGTRLTVT.

The V call is TRBV27, the J call TRBJ2-1; 7 nucleotides match TRBD1. The CDR3 is made up of 15 amino acids. The V and J ends lost 5 bases and 3 bases, in that order; junction bases with no gene match: 7. The germline gives CDR1 MNHEY, CDR2 SMNVEV (reference sequence). The CDR3 DNA reads TGTGCCAGCAGTCAGACAGGGCGAGTCTACAATGAGCAGTTCTTC. The encoded protein is CASSQTGRVYNEQFF.

J is TRBJ2-2 and V is TRBV4-3; maybe TRBD2 (5 bases). The CDR3 runs to 17 residues. Germline CDR1 and CDR2: LGHNA and YSLEER. V dropped 0 bases and J dropped 4 bases, with 15 bases sitting between them. The chain's CDR3 is CASSQDPEFGLTGELFF. The DNA for the CDR3 is TGCGCCAGCAGCCAAGATCCTGAATTTGGACTCACCGGGGAGCTGTTTTTT.

V usage is TRBV27 and J usage is TRBJ2-7; possibly TRBD1 for D (5 bases). The CDR3 length is 13 residues. In germline, CDR1 is MNHEY, CDR2 SMNVEV (reference sequence). Trimming left V 2 bases short and J 2 bases short, with 7 bases between. CDR3 protein: CASSLGAPYEQYF. DNA for the CDR3: TGTGCCAGCAGTTTAGGGGCCCCCTACGAGCAGTACTTC.

J is TRBJ2-5 and V is TRBV29-1; 7 nucleotides match TRBD1. Germline values: CDR1 SQVTM, CDR2 ANQGSEA. The CDR3 consists of 13 residues. V lost 7 bases and J lost 3; bases outside the gene matches: 8. The CDR3 DNA is TGCAGCGCAGACAGGGAAACCGAAGAGACCCAGTACTTC. Translation gives CSADRETEETQYF. The full variable domain, its missing parts supplied by reference TRBV29-1 and TRBJ2-5, is SAVISQKPSRDICQRGTSLTIQCQVDSQVTMMFWYRQQPGQSLTLIATANQGSEATYESGFVIDKFPISRPNLTFSTLTVSNMSPEDSSIYLCSADRETEETQYFGPGTRLLVL.

This clone has only one observation. The V gene is TRBV18, the J gene TRBJ2-6, with D perhaps TRBD1 (6 bases). Germline loops: CDR1 KGHSH, CDR2 LQKENI. CDR3 length: 20 residues. Trimming cost V 5 bases and J 0 bases, with 23 bases left between them. CDR3 nucleotide sequence: TGTGCCAGCTCATCCCACGACTCGACAGGTCCATACTCTGGGGCCAACGTCCTGACTTTC. Translation gives CASSSHDSTGPYSGANVLTF.

V gene TRBV5-6 combines with J gene TRBJ2-7; TRBD1 aligns across 7 bases. Trimming removed 4 bases from V and 7 bases from J; junction bases left unmatched: 8. The CDR3 extends over 13 amino acids. Germline V lookup: CDR1 SGHDT, CDR2 YYEEEE. DNA for the CDR3: TGTGCCAGCAGCCTGGGACAGCCGTTTGAGCAGTACTTC. This translates into CASSLGQPFEQYF.

The V call is TRBV7-9, the J call TRBJ2-1; possibly TRBD2 for D (5 bases). The CDR3 is 15 residues long. The germline V gene encodes CDR1 SEHNR and CDR2 FQNEAQ (reference sequence). V dropped 5 bases and J dropped 0 bases, with 11 bases sitting between them. The CDR3 spells CASSVSGSSYNEQFF. DNA of the CDR3: TGTGCCAGCAGCGTAAGCGGCAGCTCCTACAATGAGCAGTTCTTC.

Here the CDR3 reads CATTGEGNGELFF. The CDR3 nucleotides are TGTGCCACCACAGGGGAAGGGAACGGGGAGCTGTTTTTT. The chain employs TRBV10-3 and TRBJ2-2, with TRBD1 matching 7 bases. The length of the CDR3 is 13 residues. V was clipped by 10 bases and J by 7 bases; unmatched bases: 9. Per the germline V gene, CDR1 is ENHRY and CDR2 is SYGVKD.

V gene TRBV27 combines with J gene TRBJ1-2; TRBD1 might be the D (6 bases). The length of the CDR3 is 15 residues. Trimming stripped 6 bases from V and 0 bases from J, with 14 bases between. Per germline, CDR1 MNHEY and CDR2 SMNVEV (reference sequence). The CDR3, as DNA: TGTGCCAGCAGCGATACAGGGTTAGCTAACTATGGCTACACCTTC. Translated, it gives CASSDTGLANYGYTF.

The chain is built from TRBV7-2 and TRBJ1-3; TRBD1 matches at 7 bases. The CDR3 loop spans 16 amino acids. The trim removed 4 bases at V and 4 bases at J, leaving 10 bases unmatched. Germline V gene lookup returns CDR1 SGHTA and CDR2 FQGNSA. The CDR3 protein is CASSSPPPGQGNTIYF. As DNA, the CDR3 is TGTGCCAGCAGCTCCCCGCCCCCGGGACAGGGAAACACCATATATTTT.

V gene TRBV7-3 combines with J gene TRBJ2-7; 8 bases agree with TRBD1. This CDR3 region has 16 residues. Germline V gives CDR1 SGHTA, CDR2 FQGTGA. Losses at the gene ends were 5 bases for V and 0 bases for J; bases not matched to a gene: 9. CDR3 in DNA: TGTGCCAGCAGCCTCGTAACAGGGGGGTCCTCCTACGAGCAGTACTTC. Translating gives CASSLVTGGSSYEQYF.